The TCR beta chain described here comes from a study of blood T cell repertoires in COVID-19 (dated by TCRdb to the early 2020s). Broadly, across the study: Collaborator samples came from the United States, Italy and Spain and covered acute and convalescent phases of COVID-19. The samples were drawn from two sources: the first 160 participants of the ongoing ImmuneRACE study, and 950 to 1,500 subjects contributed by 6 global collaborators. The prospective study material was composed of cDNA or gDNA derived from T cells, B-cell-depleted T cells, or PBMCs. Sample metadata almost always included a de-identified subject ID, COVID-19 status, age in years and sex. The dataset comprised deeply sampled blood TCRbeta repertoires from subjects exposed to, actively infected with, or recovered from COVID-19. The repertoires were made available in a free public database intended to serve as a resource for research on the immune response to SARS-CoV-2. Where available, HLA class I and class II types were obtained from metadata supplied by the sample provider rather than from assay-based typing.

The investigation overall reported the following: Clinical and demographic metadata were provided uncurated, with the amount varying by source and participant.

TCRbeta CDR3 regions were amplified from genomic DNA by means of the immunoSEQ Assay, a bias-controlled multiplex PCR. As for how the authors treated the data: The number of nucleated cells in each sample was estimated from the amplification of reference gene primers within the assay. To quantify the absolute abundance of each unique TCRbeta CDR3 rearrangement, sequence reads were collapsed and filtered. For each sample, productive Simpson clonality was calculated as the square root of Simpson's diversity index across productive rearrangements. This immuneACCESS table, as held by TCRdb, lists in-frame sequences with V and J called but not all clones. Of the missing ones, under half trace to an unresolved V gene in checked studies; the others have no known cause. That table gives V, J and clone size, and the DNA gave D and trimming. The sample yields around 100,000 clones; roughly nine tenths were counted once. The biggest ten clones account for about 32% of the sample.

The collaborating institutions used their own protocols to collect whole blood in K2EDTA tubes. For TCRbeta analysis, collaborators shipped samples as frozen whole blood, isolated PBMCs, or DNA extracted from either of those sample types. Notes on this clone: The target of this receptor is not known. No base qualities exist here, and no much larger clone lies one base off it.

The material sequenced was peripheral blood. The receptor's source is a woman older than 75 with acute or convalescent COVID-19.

Read as DNA, the sequence is TGCACCAGCAGCCGAGTTTCCCGGACTAATGAAAAACTGTTTTTT. Its protein reads: CTSSRVSRTNEKLFF. The V and J genes are TRBV1 and TRBJ1-4. TRBV1 is a pseudogene. The cysteine opens and the phenylalanine closes a CDR3 of 15 amino acids. Left in the record is the CDR3 DNA by itself, 45 bases read in frame from the first base.